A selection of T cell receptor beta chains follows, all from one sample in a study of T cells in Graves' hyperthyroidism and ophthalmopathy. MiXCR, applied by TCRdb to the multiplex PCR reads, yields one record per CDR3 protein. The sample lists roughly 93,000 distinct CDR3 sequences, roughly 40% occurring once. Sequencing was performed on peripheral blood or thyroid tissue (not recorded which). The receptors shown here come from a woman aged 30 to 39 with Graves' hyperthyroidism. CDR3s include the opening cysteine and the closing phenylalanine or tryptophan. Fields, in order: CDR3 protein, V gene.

cdr3_aa: CASSVEDTRVGTEAFF
v_call: TRBV9

cdr3_aa: CASSSSPLRAFF
v_call: TRBV7-2

cdr3_aa: CASSLGVGQPQHF
v_call: TRBV7-8

cdr3_aa: CASSYGGTSGITGELFF
v_call: TRBV6-5

cdr3_aa: CASSQGTGVNTEAFF
v_call: TRBV14

cdr3_aa: CSASPGTGRYEQYF
v_call: TRBV20-1

cdr3_aa: CASSLGTSGADELFF
v_call: TRBV5-1

cdr3_aa: CASSLVNSPLHF
v_call: TRBV12-3/TRBV12-4

cdr3_aa: CSARGVVYEQYF
v_call: TRBV20-1

cdr3_aa: CASRTVYGYTF
v_call: TRBV6-1

cdr3_aa: CSARTGTSGREQYF
v_call: TRBV20-1

cdr3_aa: CASSSSWGFSNQPQHF
v_call: TRBV7-9

cdr3_aa: CASKGQGATLHF
v_call: TRBV2

cdr3_aa: CATSRPGTLRGTEAFF
v_call: TRBV15

cdr3_aa: CAIRDGGSEAFF
v_call: TRBV10-3

cdr3_aa: CASSLQVTGQGGYGYTF
v_call: TRBV28

cdr3_aa: CSASPGHTF
v_call: TRBV20-1

cdr3_aa: CASSPRTGDGYGYTF
v_call: TRBV4-1

cdr3_aa: CASSLGGSRKLFF
v_call: TRBV12-3/TRBV12-4

cdr3_aa: CSVSLGQGNYGYTF
v_call: TRBV29-1

cdr3_aa: CAISDGSGRAAQETQYF
v_call: TRBV10-3

cdr3_aa: CASSLARSLNSPLHF
v_call: TRBV28

cdr3_aa: CASSPAFEQYF
v_call: TRBV28

cdr3_aa: CASSGPVREAQYF
v_call: TRBV28

cdr3_aa: CASSPSVSNSPLHF
v_call: TRBV18

cdr3_aa: CASSLSAGGREKLFF
v_call: TRBV7-9

cdr3_aa: CASSPSFTDTQYF
v_call: TRBV18

cdr3_aa: CASSYRATNEKLSF
v_call: TRBV2

cdr3_aa: CASSMGPAQHF
v_call: TRBV19

cdr3_aa: CASSKRENYEQYF
v_call: TRBV7-9

cdr3_aa: CASSPMQGFTIYF
v_call: TRBV7-9

cdr3_aa: CASSFTRGSGTDTQYF
v_call: TRBV7-2

cdr3_aa: CVWSDKGADTQYF
v_call: TRBV30

cdr3_aa: CASSPPQFRGDEQYF
v_call: TRBV6-5

cdr3_aa: CAISEWELGEQFF
v_call: TRBV10-3

cdr3_aa: CSARPGNQETQYF
v_call: TRBV20-1

cdr3_aa: CASSLDRGPIYF
v_call: TRBV7-8

cdr3_aa: CATSSPQGGFGEETQYF
v_call: TRBV15

cdr3_aa: CASSGLAGVYVTQYF
v_call: TRBV2

cdr3_aa: CASSESAGDTDTQYF
v_call: TRBV6-5

cdr3_aa: CASSFGGSEHTEAFF
v_call: TRBV11-2

cdr3_aa: CASSSPAVGMYGYTF
v_call: TRBV12-3/TRBV12-4

cdr3_aa: CASSSKLGRVVGMRNQPQHF
v_call: TRBV6-1

cdr3_aa: CASSSSPTGEQCF
v_call: TRBV5-1

cdr3_aa: CASSPPPGQGYQNEQFF
v_call: TRBV7-6

cdr3_aa: CASSHSRLGETQYF
v_call: TRBV11-2